These T cell receptor beta chains were read from a single sample in a study of blood T cells in healthy people across ages. TCRdb ran MiXCR on the 5' RACE reads and lists one entry per CDR3 protein. The data show about 1.1 million distinct CDR3 sequences, roughly two fifths seen once. Material for sequencing was blood. The origin of the receptors is a man younger than 30 in good health. Each CDR3 is given with its conserved first and last residue. The order of the fields is clone size, J gene, D gene, V gene, CDR3 DNA, CDR3 protein. The D gene is left open where the match is weak. A clone size is listed for some rows: how often the clone was seen (once, few, many), or a class if it is expanded.

>NA|TRBJ1-1|NA|TRBV4-3
TGCACCAGCAGCCAAGTCCAGGGTGGCACTGAAGCTTTCTTT
CTSSQVQGGTEAFF
>many|TRBJ1-2|NA|TRBV3-1
TGTGCCAGCAGCCAAGAAGTGGATGGCTACACCTTC
CASSQEVDGYTF
>NA|TRBJ2-3|NA|TRBV5-1
TGCGCCAGCAGCTTGGACGGGCCTCCCACAGATACGCAGTATTTT
CASSLDGPPTDTQYF
>NA|TRBJ2-1|NA|TRBV25-1
TGTGCCAGCAGTGGCCTTAGGGACAAGCGATACAATAAGCAGTTCTTC
CASSGLRDKRYNKQFF
>NA|TRBJ1-6|NA|TRBV18
TGTGCCGGGGCGGCACGGAGCAATTCACCCCTCCACTTT
CAGAARSNSPLHF
>NA|TRBJ2-3|TRBD2|TRBV3-1
TGTGCCAGCAGCACAAGCCTAGCGGCGGCAGATACGCAGTATTTT
CASSTSLAAADTQYF
>NA|TRBJ2-1|NA|TRBV10-2
TGCGCCAGCAGTGCTCCAGGTCCGTCGGAGGGGGATGAGCAGTTCTTC
CASSAPGPSEGDEQFF
>NA|TRBJ1-4|NA|TRBV28
TGTGCCAGCAGTCCCCCTCAGGGATCAGGAGAAAAACTGTTTTTT
CASSPPQGSGEKLFF
>NA|TRBJ2-1|TRBD1|TRBV9
TGTGCCAGCAGCGTACGGGGACAGGGTGTGAATGAGCAGTTCTTC
CASSVRGQGVNEQFF
>NA|TRBJ2-1|TRBD1|TRBV4-3
TGCACCAGCAGCCAAGAGGTAACAGGGGAATACAATGAGCAGTTCTTC
CTSSQEVTGEYNEQFF
>few|TRBJ2-5|NA|TRBV27
TGTGCCAGCAGTTTCGCCCAAAAAGAGACCCAGTACTTC
CASSFAQKETQYF
>NA|TRBJ2-3|NA|TRBV2
TGTGCCAGCAGCACAGGTATCACAGATACGCAGTATTTT
CASSTGITDTQYF
>many|TRBJ2-5|TRBD1|TRBV29-1
TGCAGCGTTGACCGACACCGGGACAGCCAAGAGACCCAGTACTTC
CSVDRHRDSQETQYF
>NA|TRBJ2-7|NA|TRBV20-1
TGCAGTGCTAGAGATACCCAAGCCTACGAGCAGTACTTC
CSARDTQAYEQYF
>NA|TRBJ2-5|NA|TRBV21-1
TGTGCCAGCAGCAAAAGGGGAGGGTTTGGGGAGACCCAGTACTTC
CASSKRGGFGETQYF
>NA|TRBJ2-7|TRBD2|TRBV27
TGTGCCAGCAGTGTCTCCCCGGGGGGCGAGCAGTACTTC
CASSVSPGGEQYF
>many|TRBJ2-5|TRBD1|TRBV7-2
TGTGCCAGCAGTCAACACAGGGGTCAAGAGACCCAGTACTTC
CASSQHRGQETQYF
>NA|TRBJ1-6|TRBD1|TRBV7-3
TGTGCCAGCAGCCGACAGGGTGACCTTAATTCACCCCTCCACTTT
CASSRQGDLNSPLHF
>NA|TRBJ1-6|TRBD1|TRBV3-1
TGTGCCAGCAGCCAGGGACAGCGGTATTCACCCCTCCACTTT
CASSQGQRYSPLHF
>NA|TRBJ1-6|NA|TRBV7-2
TGTGCCAGCAGCTTATTGGCAGTAGTGAGCAATTCACCCCTCCACTTT
CASSLLAVVSNSPLHF
>few|TRBJ1-5|NA|TRBV4-1
TGCGCCAGCAGCCAAGATGGACTAGAGCCCCAGCATTTT
CASSQDGLEPQHF
>NA|TRBJ2-4|TRBD1|TRBV12-3/TRBV12-4
TGTGCCAGCAGTTTTCTACCCTCGGGACAGCAGTACTTC
CASSFLPSGQQYF
>few|TRBJ1-2|NA|TRBV6-4
TGTGCCAGCAGTGACGGAGAGTGGGATGGCTACACCTTC
CASSDGEWDGYTF
>few|TRBJ2-5|NA|TRBV20-1
TGCAGTGCTAGTGCCGTGTCTTGGGAGACCCAGTACTTC
CSASAVSWETQYF
>many|TRBJ2-2|NA|TRBV29-1
TGCAGTGGTAGGGAGGACACCGGGGAGCTGTTTTTT
CSGREDTGELFF
>few|TRBJ1-4|NA|TRBV20-1
TGCAGTGCTAGTTTCAGGGGAACTAATGAAAAACTGTTTTTT
CSASFRGTNEKLFF
>few|TRBJ1-1|TRBD1|TRBV7-9
TGTGCCAGCAGCTTAACCGGACAGGTGGCTTTCTTT
CASSLTGQVAFF
>NA|TRBJ2-2|NA|TRBV20-1
TGCAGTGCTAATGGGGCTTTGTCGAACACCGGGGAGCTGTTTTTT
CSANGALSNTGELFF
>few|TRBJ2-3|TRBD2|TRBV3-1
TGTGCCAGCAGCCGGACTAGCCCAGATACGCAGTATTTT
CASSRTSPDTQYF
>NA|TRBJ2-5|TRBD1|TRBV18
TGTGCCAGCTCACGGGACAGGGAAACGAGATGGCAGTACTTC
CASSRDRETRWQYF
>NA|TRBJ1-5|TRBD1|TRBV10-3
TGTGCCATCAGCGAAGGGCAGGGGGAAAATCAGCCCCAGCATTTT
CAISEGQGENQPQHF
>NA|TRBJ2-3|NA|TRBV3-1
TGTGCCAGCAGCCGCCCACACGGGATCGGAGATACGCAGTATTTT
CASSRPHGIGDTQYF
>NA|TRBJ1-1|NA|TRBV7-9
TGTGCCAGCAGCTTAGTCCAGATGACGAACACTGAAGCTTTCTTT
CASSLVQMTNTEAFF
>NA|TRBJ2-2|NA|TRBV28
TGTGCCAGCAGTTTGACCCAGACTGCCACCGGGGAGCTGTTTTTT
CASSLTQTATGELFF
>NA|TRBJ1-2|NA|TRBV20-1
TGCAGCGCTCGCCCCCCTACCAGCTATGGCTACACCTTC
CSARPPTSYGYTF
>few|TRBJ2-3|TRBD2|TRBV4-3
TGCGCCAGCAGCCAAGCGGGAGGACACACAGATACGCAGTATTTT
CASSQAGGHTDTQYF
>NA|TRBJ1-5|TRBD1|TRBV4-1
TGCGCCAGCAGCCAAGAAGGGTGGCGACAGGGGGTGAATCAGCCCCAGCATTTT
CASSQEGWRQGVNQPQHF
>NA|TRBJ1-1|NA|TRBV7-9
TGTGCCAGCAGCTTCAGACAGAATCTGAACACTGAAGCTTTCTTT
CASSFRQNLNTEAFF
>few|TRBJ2-3|NA|TRBV24-1
TGTGCCACCAGTGATTTCGAGGGACTGTCCTCCAGGCATACGCAGTATTTT
CATSDFEGLSSRHTQYF
>few|TRBJ1-1|NA|TRBV6-6
TGTGCCAGCACCTCCGACGGGAACACTGAAGCTTTCTTT
CASTSDGNTEAFF
>many|TRBJ1-2|NA|TRBV29-1
TGCAGCGTTGAAATTGGGGAAAATTACTATGGCTACACCTTC
CSVEIGENYYGYTF
>NA|TRBJ1-2|NA|TRBV6-2/TRBV6-3
TGTGCCAGCACCCACGGGGCCGACGACTATGGCTACACCTTC
CASTHGADDYGYTF
>NA|TRBJ2-5|TRBD1|TRBV12-3/TRBV12-4
TGTGCCAGCAGTCTGACAGGGGGCTACGAGACCCAGTACTTC
CASSLTGGYETQYF
>NA|TRBJ1-2|TRBD1|TRBV9
TGTGCCAGCAGCCCCCGACAGGGTGCATCGGCTGGCTACACCTTC
CASSPRQGASAGYTF
>few|TRBJ1-2|NA|TRBV10-3
TGTGCCATCAGTGCGGGGCAACATACTAACTATGGCTACACCTTC
CAISAGQHTNYGYTF
>few|TRBJ2-5|NA|TRBV5-6
TGTGCCAGCAGCTCGGTCTCCAGGGGAGAGACCCAGTACTTC
CASSSVSRGETQYF
>NA|TRBJ1-6|NA|TRBV20-1
TGCAGTGCTAGGCGGGGGCAGAATAATTCACCCCTCCACTTT
CSARRGQNNSPLHF
>NA|TRBJ2-3|NA|TRBV20-1
TGCAGTGCCCGACTCCTTCCAGATACGCAGTATTTT
CSARLLPDTQYF
>NA|TRBJ2-2|NA|TRBV7-9
TGTGCCAGCAGCTTAAGCAGGGGTCAAAACACCGGGGAGCTGTTTTTT
CASSLSRGQNTGELFF
>few|TRBJ1-5|NA|TRBV28
TGTGCCAGCAGTGGGGGACCGGCAGGCAATCAGCCCCAGCATTTT
CASSGGPAGNQPQHF
>few|TRBJ1-2|NA|TRBV5-1
TGCGCCAGCAGCTTGGGCCCTCCCGGGGCTGGCTACACCTTC
CASSLGPPGAGYTF
>NA|TRBJ2-7|TRBD1|TRBV20-1
TGCAGTGCTAGAGATCCCCGGGGACAGGACCACGAGCAGTACTTC
CSARDPRGQDHEQYF